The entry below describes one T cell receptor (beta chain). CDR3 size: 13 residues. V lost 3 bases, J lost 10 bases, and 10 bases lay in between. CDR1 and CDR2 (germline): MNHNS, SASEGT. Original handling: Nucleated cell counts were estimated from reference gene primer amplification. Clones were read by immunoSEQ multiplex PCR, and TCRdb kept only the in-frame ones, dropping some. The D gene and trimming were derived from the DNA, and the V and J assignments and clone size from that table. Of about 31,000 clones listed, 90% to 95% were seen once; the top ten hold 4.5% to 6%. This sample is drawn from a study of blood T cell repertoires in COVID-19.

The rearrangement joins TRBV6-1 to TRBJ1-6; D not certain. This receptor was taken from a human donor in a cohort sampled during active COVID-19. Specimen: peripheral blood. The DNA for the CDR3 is TGTGCCAGCAGTGACCGAGGAGAATCACCCCTCCACTTT. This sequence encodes CASSDRGESPLHF.